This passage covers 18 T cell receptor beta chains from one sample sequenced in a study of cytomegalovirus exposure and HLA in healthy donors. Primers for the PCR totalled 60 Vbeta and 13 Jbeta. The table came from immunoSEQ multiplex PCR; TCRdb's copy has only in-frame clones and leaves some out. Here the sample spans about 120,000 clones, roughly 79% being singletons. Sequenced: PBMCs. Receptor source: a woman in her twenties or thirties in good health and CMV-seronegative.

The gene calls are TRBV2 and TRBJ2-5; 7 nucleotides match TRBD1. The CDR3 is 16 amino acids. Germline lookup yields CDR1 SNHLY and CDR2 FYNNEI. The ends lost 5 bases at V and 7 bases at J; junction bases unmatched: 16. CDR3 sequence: CASSCRPDRLGGTQYF. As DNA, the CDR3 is TGTGCCAGCAGTTGCCGCCCGGACAGGCTTGGGGGGACCCAGTACTTC.

The CDR3: CASSGQGNSGNTIYF. The CDR3 bases are TGTGCCAGCAGTGGACAGGGGAACTCTGGAAACACCATATATTTT. J is TRBJ1-3 and V is TRBV6-5; 9 positions agree with TRBD1. The length of the CDR3 is 15 residues. The V gene end was trimmed by 5 bases and the J gene end by 0 bases; junction bases not matched to a gene: 2. Per the germline V gene, CDR1 is MNHEY and CDR2 is SVGAGI.

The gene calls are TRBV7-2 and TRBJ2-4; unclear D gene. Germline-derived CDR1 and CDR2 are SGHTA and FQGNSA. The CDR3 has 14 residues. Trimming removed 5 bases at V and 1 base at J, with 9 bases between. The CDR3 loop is CASSRSWAKNIQYF. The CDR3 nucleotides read TGTGCCAGCAGCCGGTCCTGGGCCAAAAACATTCAGTACTTC.

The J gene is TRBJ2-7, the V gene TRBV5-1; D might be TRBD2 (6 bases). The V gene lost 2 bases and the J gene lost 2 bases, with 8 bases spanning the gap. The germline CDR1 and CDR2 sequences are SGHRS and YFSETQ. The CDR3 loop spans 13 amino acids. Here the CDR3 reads CASSFWGAYEQYF. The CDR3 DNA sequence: TGCGCCAGCAGCTTCTGGGGGGCCTACGAGCAGTACTTC.

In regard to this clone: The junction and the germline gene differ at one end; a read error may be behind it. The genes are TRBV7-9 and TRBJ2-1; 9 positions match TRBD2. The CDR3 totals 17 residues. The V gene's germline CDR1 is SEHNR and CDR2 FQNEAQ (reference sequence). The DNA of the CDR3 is TGTTCCAGCAGCTTAGGCGGGAGGGCCGTCTCCTACAATGAGCAGTTCTTC. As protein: CSSSLGGRAVSYNEQFF.

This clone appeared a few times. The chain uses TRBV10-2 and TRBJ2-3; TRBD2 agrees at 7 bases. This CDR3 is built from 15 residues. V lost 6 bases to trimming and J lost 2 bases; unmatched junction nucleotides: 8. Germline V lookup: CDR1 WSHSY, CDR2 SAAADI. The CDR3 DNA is TGCGCCAGCAGCGATCCTAGCGGATCCACAGATACGCAGTATTTT. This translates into CASSDPSGSTDTQYF.

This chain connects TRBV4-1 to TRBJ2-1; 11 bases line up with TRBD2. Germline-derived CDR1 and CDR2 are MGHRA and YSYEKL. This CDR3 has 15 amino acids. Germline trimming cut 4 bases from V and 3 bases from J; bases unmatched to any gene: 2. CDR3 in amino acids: CASSRLAGFYNEQFF. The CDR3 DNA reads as TGCGCCAGCAGCCGACTAGCGGGATTCTACAATGAGCAGTTCTTC.

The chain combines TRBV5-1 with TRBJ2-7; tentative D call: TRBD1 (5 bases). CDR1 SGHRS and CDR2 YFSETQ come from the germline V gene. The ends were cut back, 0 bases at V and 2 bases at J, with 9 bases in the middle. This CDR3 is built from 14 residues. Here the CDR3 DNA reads TGCGCCAGCAGCTTGGTCAGGGCGGCCTACGAGCAGTACTTC. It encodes CASSLVRAAYEQYF.

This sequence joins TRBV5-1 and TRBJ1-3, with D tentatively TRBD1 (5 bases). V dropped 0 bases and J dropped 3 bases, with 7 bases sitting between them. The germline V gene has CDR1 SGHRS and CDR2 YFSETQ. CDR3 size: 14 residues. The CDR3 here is CASSLGGLGNTIYF. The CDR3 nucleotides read TGCGCCAGCAGCTTGGGGGGCCTTGGAAACACCATATATTTT.

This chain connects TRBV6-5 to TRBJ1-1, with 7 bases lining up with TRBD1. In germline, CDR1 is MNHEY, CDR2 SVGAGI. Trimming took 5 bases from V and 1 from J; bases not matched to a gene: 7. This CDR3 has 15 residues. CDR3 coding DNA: TGTGCCAGCAGTCGCTCGGGACAGAAGAACACTGAAGCTTTCTTT. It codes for CASSRSGQKNTEAFF.

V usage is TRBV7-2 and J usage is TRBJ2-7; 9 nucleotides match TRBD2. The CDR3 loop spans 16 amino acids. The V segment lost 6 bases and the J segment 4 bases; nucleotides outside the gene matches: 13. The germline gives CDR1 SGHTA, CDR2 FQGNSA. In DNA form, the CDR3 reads TGTGCCAGCAGTTTAAGGCCCGGGACTAGCAGGTACGAGCAGTACTTC. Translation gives CASSLRPGTSRYEQYF. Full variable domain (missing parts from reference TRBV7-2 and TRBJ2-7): GAGVSQSPSNKVTEKGKDVELRCDPISGHTALYWYRQSLGQGLEFLIYFQGNSAPDKSGLPSDRFSAERTGGSVSTLTIQRTQQEDSAVYLCASSLRPGTSRYEQYFGPGTRLTVT.

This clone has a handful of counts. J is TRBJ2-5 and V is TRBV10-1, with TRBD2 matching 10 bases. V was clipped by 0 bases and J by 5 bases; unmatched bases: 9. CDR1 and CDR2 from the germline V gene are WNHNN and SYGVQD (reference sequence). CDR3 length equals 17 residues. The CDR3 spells CASSESKAGGSSETQYF. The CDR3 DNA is TGCGCCAGCAGTGAGTCGAAAGCGGGAGGGAGTTCGGAGACCCAGTACTTC.

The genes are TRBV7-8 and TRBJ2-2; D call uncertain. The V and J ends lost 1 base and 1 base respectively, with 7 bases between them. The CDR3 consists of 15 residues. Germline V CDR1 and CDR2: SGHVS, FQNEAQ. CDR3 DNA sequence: TGTGCCAGCAGCTTAGGCGCTTTGAACACCGGGGAGCTGTTTTTT. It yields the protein CASSLGALNTGELFF.

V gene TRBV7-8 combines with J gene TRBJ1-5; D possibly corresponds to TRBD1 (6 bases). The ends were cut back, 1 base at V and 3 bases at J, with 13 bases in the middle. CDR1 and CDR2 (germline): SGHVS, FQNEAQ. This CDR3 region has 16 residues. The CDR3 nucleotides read TGTGCCAGCAGCTTAGGGGGGAGGGGGACCAATCAGCCCCAGCATTTT. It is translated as CASSLGGRGTNQPQHF. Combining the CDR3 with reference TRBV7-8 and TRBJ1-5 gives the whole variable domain GAGVSQSPRYKVAKRGQDVALRCDPISGHVSLFWYQQALGQGPEFLTYFQNEAQLDKSGLPSDRFFAERPEGSVSTLKIQRTQQEDSAVYLCASSLGGRGTNQPQHFGDGTRLSIL.

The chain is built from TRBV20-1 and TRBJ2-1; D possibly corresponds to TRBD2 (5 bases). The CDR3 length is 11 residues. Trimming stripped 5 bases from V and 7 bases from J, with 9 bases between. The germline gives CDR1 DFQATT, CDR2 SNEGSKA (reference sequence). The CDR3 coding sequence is TGCAGTGCTCGGGGTAATAATGAGCAGTTCTTC. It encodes CSARGNNEQFF.

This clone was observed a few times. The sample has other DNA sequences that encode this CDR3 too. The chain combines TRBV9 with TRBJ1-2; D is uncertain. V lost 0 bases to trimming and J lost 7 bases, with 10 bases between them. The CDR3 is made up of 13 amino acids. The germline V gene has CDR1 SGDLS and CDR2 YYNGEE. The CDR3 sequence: CASSVGRVSGYTF. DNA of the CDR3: TGTGCCAGCAGCGTAGGGAGGGTGAGTGGCTACACCTTC.

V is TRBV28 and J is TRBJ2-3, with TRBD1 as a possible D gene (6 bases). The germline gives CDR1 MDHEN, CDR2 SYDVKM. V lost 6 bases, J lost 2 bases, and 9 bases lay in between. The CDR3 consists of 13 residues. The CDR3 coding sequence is TGTGCCAGCAGGAGGACAGCCACAGATACGCAGTATTTT. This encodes CASRRTATDTQYF.

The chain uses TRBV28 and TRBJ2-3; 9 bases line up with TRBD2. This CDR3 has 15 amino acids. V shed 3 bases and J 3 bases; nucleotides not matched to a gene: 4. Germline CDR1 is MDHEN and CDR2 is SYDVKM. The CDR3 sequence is CASSFEAGGTDTQYF. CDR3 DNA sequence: TGTGCCAGCAGTTTCGAAGCGGGAGGTACAGATACGCAGTATTTT. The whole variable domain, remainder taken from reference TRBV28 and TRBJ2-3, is DVKVTQSSRYLVKRTGEKVFLECVQDMDHENMFWYRQDPGLGLRLIYFSYDVKMKEKGDIPEGYSVSREKKERFSLILESASTNQTSMYLCASSFEAGGTDTQYFGPGTRLTVL.